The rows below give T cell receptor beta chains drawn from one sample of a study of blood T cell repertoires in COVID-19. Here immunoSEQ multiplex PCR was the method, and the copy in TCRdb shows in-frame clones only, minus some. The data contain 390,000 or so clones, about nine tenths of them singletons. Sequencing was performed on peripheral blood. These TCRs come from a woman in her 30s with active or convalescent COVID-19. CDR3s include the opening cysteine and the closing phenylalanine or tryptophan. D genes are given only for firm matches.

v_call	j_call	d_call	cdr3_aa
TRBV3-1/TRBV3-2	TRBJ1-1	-	CASSREVPRGEAFF
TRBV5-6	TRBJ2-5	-	CASSSGTLEVGETQYF
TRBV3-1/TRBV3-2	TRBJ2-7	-	CASSRGGAIYEQYF
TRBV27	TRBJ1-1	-	CASSLRREGDTEAFF
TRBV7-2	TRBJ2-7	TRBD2	CASSSSGIPYEQYF
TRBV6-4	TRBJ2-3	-	CASSFIDTDTQYF
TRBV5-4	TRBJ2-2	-	CASWAPETGELFF
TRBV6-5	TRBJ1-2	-	CASRPTPNPYGYTF
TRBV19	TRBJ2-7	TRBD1	CASQKGQGPYEQYF
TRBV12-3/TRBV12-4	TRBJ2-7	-	CASSQWYEQYF
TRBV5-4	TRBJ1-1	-	CASSFGDNTEAFF
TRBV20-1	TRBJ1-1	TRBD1	CSADRGTEAFF
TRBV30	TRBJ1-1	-	CAWSAAGPEAFF
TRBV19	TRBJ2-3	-	CASSRGLRTDTQYF
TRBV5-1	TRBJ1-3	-	CASSPAGNTIYF
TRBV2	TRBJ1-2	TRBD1	CASTLGQRMGGYTF
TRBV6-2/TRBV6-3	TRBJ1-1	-	CASSYEKFMNTEAFF